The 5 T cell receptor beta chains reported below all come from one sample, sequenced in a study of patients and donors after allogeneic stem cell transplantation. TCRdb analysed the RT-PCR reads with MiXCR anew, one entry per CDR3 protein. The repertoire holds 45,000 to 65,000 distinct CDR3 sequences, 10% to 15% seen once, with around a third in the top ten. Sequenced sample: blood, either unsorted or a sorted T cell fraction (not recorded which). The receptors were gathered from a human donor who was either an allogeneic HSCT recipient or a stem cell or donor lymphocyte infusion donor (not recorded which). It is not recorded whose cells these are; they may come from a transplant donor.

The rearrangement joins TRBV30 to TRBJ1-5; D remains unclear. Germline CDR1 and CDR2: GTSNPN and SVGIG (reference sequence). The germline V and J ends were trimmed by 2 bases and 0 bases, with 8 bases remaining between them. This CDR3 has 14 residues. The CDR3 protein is CAWSPDGSNQPQHF. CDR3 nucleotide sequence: TGTGCCTGGAGTCCTGACGGTAGCAATCAGCCCCAGCATTTT.

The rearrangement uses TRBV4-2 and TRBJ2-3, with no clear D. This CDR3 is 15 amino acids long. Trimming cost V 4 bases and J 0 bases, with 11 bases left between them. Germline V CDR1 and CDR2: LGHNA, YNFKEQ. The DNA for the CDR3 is TGTGCCAGCAGCCCATACACGGACAGCACAGATACGCAGTATTTT. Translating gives CASSPYTDSTDTQYF.

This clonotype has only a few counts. The CDR3 region is CASSLGSVFYNEQFF. For the CDR3, the DNA is TGTGCCAGCAGTTTGGGTAGCGTATTCTACAATGAGCAGTTCTTC. V usage is TRBV27 and J usage is TRBJ2-1; perhaps TRBD2 as D (5 bases). Trimming shortened V by 3 bases and J by 3 bases, and 12 bases separated the two germline ends. Germline values: CDR1 MNHEY, CDR2 SMNVEV (reference sequence). The CDR3 spans 15 residues.

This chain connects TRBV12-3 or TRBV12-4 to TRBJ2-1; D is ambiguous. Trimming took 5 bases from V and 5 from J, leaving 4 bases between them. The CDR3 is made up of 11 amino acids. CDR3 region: CASSANNEQFF. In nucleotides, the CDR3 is TGTGCCAGCAGTGCGAACAATGAGCAGTTCTTC.

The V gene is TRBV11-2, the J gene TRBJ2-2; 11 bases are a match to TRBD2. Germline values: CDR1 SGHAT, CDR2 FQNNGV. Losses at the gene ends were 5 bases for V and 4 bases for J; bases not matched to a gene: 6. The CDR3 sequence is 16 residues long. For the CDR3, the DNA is TGTGCCAGCAGCCCCCTAGCGGGAGGTATCACCGGGGAGCTGTTTTTT. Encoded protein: CASSPLAGGITGELFF.